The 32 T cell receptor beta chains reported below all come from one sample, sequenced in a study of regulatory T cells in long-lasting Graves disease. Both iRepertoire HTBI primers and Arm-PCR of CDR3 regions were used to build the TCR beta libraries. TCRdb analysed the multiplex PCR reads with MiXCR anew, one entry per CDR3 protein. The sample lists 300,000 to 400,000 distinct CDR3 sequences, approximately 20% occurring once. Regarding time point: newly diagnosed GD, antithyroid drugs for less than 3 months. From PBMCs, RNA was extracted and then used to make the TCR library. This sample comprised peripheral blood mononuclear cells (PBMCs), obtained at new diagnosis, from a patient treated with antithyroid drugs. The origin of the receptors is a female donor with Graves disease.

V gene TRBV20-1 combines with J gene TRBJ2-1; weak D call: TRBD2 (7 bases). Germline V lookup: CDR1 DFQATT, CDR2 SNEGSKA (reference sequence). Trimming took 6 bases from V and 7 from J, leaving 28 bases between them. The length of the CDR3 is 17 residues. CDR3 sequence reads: CSASPGAGAQYENEQFF. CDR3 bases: TGCAGTGCCAGTCCAGGGGCGGGGGCGCAGTATGAGAATGAGCAGTTCTTC.

The CDR3 here is CASSQAAGATYEQYF. The CDR3 DNA reads as TGTGCCAGCAGCCAAGCCGCAGGGGCGACCTACGAGCAGTACTTC. This chain uses TRBV14 with TRBJ2-7, with a possible D match to TRBD1 (6 bases). Deletions cut 1 base from V and 2 bases from J, with 12 bases between. Looked up from germline, CDR1 is SGHDN and CDR2 is FVKESK. The CDR3 covers 15 residues.

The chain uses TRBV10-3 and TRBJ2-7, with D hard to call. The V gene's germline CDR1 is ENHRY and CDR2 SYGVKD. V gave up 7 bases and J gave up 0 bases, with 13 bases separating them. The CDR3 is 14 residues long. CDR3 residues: CAITRERLSYEQYF. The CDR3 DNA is TGTGCCATCACTCGAGAAAGACTCTCCTACGAGCAGTACTTC.

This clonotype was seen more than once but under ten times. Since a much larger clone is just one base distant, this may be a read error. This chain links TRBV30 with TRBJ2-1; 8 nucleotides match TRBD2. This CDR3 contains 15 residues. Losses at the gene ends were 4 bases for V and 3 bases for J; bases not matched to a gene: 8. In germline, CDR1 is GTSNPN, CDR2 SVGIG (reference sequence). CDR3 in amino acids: CAWTTGREGYNEQFF. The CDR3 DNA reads TGTGCCTGGACCACCGGGAGGGAGGGCTACAATGAGCAGTTCTTC.

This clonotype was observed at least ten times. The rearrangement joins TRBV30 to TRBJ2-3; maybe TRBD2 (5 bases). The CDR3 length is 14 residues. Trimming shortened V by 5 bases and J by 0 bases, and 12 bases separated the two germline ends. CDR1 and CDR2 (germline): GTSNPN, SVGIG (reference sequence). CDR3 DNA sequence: TGTGCCTGGTCCGGAGGCTATAGCACAGATACGCAGTATTTT. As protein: CAWSGGYSTDTQYF.

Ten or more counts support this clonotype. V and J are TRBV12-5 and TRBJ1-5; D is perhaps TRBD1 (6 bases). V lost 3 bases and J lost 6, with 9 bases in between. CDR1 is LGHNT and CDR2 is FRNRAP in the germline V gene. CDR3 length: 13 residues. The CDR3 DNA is TGTGCTAGTGGTTTAGGGGGGTCTCAGCCCCAGCATTTT. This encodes CASGLGGSQPQHF.

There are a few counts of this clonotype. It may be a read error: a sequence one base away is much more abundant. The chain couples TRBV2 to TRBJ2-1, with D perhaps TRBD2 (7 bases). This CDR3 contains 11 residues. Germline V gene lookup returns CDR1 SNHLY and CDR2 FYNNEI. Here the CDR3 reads CASGGDNGQFF. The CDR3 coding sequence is TGTGCCAGCGGGGGGGACAATGGGCAGTTCTTC.

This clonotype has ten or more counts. The CDR3 nucleotides read TGTGCCAGTAGTATCGGCGAGCAGGGGAACACTGAAGCTTTCTTT. Encoded protein: CASSIGEQGNTEAFF. The chain links TRBV19 to TRBJ1-1; D is perhaps TRBD1 (5 bases). Trimming took 3 bases from V and 1 from J, leaving 12 bases between them. This CDR3 comprises 15 residues. In germline, CDR1 is LNHDA, CDR2 SQIVND (reference sequence).

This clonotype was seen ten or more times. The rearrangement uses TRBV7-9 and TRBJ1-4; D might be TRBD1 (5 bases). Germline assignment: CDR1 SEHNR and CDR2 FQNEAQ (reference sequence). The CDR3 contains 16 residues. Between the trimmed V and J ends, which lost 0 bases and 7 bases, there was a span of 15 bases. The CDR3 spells CASSLAPGAGGEKLFF. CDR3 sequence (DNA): TGTGCCAGCAGCTTAGCCCCCGGGGCTGGAGGTGAAAAACTGTTTTTT.

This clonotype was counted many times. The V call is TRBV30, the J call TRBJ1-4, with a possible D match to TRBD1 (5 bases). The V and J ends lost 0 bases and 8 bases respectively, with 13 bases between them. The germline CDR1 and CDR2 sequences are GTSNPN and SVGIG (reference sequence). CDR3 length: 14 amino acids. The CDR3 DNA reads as TGTGCCTGGAGTGTCGGGGGGAGTGAAGAAAAACTGTTTTTT. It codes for CAWSVGGSEEKLFF.

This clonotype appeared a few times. The CDR3 bases are TGTGCCAGTAGTATCCCCCTGGGGCCCAACACCGGGGAGCTGTTTTTT. As protein: CASSIPLGPNTGELFF. The genes are TRBV19 and TRBJ2-2; a possible D gene is TRBD1 (5 bases). V gave up 3 bases and J gave up 2 bases, with 13 bases separating them. This CDR3 is built from 16 residues. Germline-derived CDR1 and CDR2 are LNHDA and SQIVND (reference sequence). The whole variable domain, filled in from reference TRBV19 and TRBJ2-2, reads DGGITQSPKYLFRKEGQNVTLSCEQNLNHDAMYWYRQDPGQGLRLIYYSQIVNDFQKGDIAEGYSVSREKKESFPLTVTSAQKNPTAFYLCASSIPLGPNTGELFFGEGSRLTVL.

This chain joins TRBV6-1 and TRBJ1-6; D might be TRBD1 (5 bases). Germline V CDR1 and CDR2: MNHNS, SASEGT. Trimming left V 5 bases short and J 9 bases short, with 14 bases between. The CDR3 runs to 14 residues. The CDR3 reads CASSPKGDPSPLHF. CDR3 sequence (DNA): TGTGCCAGCAGTCCCAAAGGGGACCCTTCACCCCTCCACTTT.

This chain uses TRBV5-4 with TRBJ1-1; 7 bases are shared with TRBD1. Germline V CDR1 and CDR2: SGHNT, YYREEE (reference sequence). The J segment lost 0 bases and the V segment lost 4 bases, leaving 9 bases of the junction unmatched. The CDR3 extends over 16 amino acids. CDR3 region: CASSPGQEGMNTEAFF. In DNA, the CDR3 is TGTGCCAGCAGCCCTGGACAGGAGGGGATGAACACTGAAGCTTTCTTT.

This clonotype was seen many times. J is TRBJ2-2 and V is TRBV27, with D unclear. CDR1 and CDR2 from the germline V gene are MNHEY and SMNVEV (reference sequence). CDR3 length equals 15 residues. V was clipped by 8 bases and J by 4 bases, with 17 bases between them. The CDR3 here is CASRNWALATGELFF. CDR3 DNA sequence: TGTGCCAGCCGGAATTGGGCCCTGGCCACCGGGGAGCTGTTTTTT.

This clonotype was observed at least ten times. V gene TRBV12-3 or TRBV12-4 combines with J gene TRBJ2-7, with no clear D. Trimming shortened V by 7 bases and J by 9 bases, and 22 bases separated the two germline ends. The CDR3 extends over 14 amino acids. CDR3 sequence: CASTEGYSSVRQYF. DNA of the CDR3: TGTGCCAGCACCGAAGGTTACTCCTCGGTACGGCAGTACTTC.

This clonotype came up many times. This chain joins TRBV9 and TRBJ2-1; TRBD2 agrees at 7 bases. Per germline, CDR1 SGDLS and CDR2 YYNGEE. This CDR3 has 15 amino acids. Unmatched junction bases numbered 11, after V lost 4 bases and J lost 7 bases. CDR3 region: CASSRGGSGLNEQFF. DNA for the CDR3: TGTGCCAGCAGCCGCGGCGGGAGTGGTTTGAATGAGCAGTTCTTC.

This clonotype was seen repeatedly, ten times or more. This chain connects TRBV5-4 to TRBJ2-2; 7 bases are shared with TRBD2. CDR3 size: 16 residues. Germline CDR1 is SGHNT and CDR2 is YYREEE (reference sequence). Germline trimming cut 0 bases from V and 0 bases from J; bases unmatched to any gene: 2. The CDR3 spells CASSLGGRPNTGELFF. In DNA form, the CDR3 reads TGTGCCAGCAGCTTGGGCGGGAGACCGAACACCGGGGAGCTGTTTTTT.

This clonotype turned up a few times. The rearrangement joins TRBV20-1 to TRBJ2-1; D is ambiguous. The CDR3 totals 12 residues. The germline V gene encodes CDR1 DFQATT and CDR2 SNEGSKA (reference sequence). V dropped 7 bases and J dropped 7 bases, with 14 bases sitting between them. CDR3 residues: CSVAPTANEQFF. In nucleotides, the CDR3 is TGCAGTGTTGCCCCGACGGCGAATGAGCAGTTCTTC.

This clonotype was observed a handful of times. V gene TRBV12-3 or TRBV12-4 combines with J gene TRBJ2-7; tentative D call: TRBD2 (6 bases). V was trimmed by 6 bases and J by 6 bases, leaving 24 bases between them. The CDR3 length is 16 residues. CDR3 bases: TGTGCCAGCAGCCCAGAGGCGGGGCCAGTTGGGGTCGAGCAGTACTTC. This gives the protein CASSPEAGPVGVEQYF.

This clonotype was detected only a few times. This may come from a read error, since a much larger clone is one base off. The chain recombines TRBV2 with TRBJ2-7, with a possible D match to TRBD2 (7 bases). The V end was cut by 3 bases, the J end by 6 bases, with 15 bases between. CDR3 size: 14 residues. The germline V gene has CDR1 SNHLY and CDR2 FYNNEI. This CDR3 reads CASSEGGTPFEQYF. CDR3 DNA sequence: TGTGCCAGCAGTGAGGGGGGGACACCCTTCGAGCAGTACTTC.

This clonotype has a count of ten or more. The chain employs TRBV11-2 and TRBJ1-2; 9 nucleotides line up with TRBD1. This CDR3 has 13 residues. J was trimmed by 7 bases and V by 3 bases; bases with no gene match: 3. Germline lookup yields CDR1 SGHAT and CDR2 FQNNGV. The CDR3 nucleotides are TGTGCCAGCAGCTTTACAGGGGGCGGTGGCTACACCTTC. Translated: CASSFTGGGGYTF.

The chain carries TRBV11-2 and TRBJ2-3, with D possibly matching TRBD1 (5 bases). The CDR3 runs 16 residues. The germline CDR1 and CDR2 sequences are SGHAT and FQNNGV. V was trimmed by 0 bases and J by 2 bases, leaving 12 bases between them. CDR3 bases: TGTGCCAGCAGCTTAGATCTAACAGGCCACACAGATACGCAGTATTTT. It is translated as CASSLDLTGHTDTQYF.

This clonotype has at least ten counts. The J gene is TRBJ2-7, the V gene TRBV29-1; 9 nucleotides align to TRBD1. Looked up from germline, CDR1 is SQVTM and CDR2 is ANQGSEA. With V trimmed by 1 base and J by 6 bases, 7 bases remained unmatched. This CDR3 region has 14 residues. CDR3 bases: TGCAGCGTTGAAGGGGACAGGGCTCCTTTCGAGCAGTACTTC. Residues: CSVEGDRAPFEQYF.

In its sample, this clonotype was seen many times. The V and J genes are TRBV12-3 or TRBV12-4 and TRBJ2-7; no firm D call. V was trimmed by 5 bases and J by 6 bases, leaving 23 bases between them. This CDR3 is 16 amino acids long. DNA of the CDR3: TGTGCCAGCAGTCCTCCGGCCCTCGCGGTGAAGGGCGAGCAGTACTTC. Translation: CASSPPALAVKGEQYF.

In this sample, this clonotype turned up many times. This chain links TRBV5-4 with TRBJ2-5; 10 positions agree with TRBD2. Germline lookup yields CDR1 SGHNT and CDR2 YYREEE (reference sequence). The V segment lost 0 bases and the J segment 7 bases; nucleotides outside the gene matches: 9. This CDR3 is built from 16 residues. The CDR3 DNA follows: TGTGCCAGCAGCTTGGATTCGGCTAGCGGGAGTGGGACCCAGTACTTC. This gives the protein CASSLDSASGSGTQYF.

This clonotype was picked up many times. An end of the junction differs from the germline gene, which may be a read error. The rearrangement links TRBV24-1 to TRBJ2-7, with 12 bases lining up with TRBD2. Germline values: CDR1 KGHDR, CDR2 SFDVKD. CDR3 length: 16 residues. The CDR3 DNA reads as TGTGCCGCCAGTGATGATCGGACTAGCGGGACGGGCGAGCAGTACTTC. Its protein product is CAASDDRTSGTGEQYF.

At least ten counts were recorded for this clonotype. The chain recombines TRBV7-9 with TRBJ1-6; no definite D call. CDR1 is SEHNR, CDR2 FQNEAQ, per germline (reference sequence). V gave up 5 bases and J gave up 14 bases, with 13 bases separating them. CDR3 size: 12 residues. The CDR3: CASSAPISTLHF. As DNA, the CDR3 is TGTGCCAGCAGCGCACCGATATCCACCCTCCACTTT.

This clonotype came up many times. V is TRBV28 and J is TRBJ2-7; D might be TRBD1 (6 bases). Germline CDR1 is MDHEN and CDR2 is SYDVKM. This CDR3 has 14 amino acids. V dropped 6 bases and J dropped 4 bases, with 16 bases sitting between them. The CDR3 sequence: CASSLALTGYEQYF. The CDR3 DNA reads TGTGCCAGCAGCCTAGCCCTCACAGGGTACGAGCAGTACTTC.

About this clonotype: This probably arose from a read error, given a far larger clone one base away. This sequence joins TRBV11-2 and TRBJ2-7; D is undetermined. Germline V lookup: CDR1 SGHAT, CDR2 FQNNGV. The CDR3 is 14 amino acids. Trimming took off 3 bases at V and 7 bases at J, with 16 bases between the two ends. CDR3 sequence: CASSLSPSTNEQYF. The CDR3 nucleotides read TGTGCCAGCAGCTTGTCTCCCTCTACGAATGAGCAGTACTTC. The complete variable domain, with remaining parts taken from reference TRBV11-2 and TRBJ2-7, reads EAGVAQSPRYKIIEKRQSVAFWCNPISGHATLYWYQQILGQGPKLLIQFQNNGVVDDSQLPKDRFSAERLKGVDSTLKIQPAKLEDSAVYLCASSLSPSTNEQYFGPGTRLTVT.

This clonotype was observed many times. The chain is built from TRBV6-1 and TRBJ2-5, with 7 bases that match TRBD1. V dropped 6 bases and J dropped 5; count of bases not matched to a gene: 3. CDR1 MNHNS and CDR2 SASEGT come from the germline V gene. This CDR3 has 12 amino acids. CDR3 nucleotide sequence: TGTGCCAGCAGGACAGGGCTGGAGACCCAGTACTTC. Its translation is CASRTGLETQYF.

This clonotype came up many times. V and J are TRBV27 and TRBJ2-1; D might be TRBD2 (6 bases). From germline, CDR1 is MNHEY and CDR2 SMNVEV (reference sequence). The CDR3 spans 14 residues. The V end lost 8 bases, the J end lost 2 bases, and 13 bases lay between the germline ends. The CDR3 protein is CASALRGPYNEQFF. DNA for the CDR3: TGTGCCAGCGCCTTGCGGGGCCCCTACAATGAGCAGTTCTTC.

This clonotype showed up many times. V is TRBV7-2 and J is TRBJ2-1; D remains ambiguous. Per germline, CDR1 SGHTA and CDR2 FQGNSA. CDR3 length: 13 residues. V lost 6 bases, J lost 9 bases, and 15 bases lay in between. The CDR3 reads CASSQLRAGEQFF. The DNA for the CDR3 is TGTGCCAGCAGTCAGCTCCGTGCTGGTGAGCAGTTCTTC.